This is a list of T cell receptor beta chains from one sample in a study of blood T cells in healthy people across ages. TCRdb re-called the 5' RACE reads through MiXCR, storing one row per CDR3 protein. The sample contains approximately 600,000 distinct CDR3 sequences, roughly 58% of which appear only once. Sample: blood. These receptors came from a man between 60 and 70 years old in good health. The CDR3 runs from the conserved cysteine through the conserved F or W. Each record gives: V gene, CDR3 protein.

v_gene: TRBV28
CDR3aa: CASSRGGLSYNEQFF

v_gene: TRBV20-1
CDR3aa: CSASVRGGLGDEQYF

v_gene: TRBV12-3/TRBV12-4
CDR3aa: CASSPAGAGNYNEQFF

v_gene: TRBV6-1
CDR3aa: CASSEAGGRDTQYF

v_gene: TRBV2
CDR3aa: CASSGTGAYEQYF

v_gene: TRBV5-5
CDR3aa: CASSLKASGGNQETQYF

v_gene: TRBV11-2
CDR3aa: CACSPSGGGIDEQYF

v_gene: TRBV28
CDR3aa: CASSPLLAGAQETQYF

v_gene: TRBV7-9
CDR3aa: CASSPTFYEQYF

v_gene: TRBV11-2
CDR3aa: CASTNGDRGRTGELFF

v_gene: TRBV28
CDR3aa: CASSFVAGASVRTQYF

v_gene: TRBV29-1
CDR3aa: CSVEPGTGNIQYF

v_gene: TRBV5-1
CDR3aa: CASSLERDINSPLHF

v_gene: TRBV28
CDR3aa: CASSFLSDRGSRAGYTF

v_gene: TRBV28
CDR3aa: CASSLFTSYEQYF

v_gene: TRBV7-6
CDR3aa: CASSSPRGWLGTQYF

v_gene: TRBV29-1
CDR3aa: CSVATDPLGETQYF

v_gene: TRBV2
CDR3aa: CASSGLALAGGNEQFF

v_gene: TRBV12-3/TRBV12-4
CDR3aa: CASSVAGLNYEQYF

v_gene: TRBV6-2/TRBV6-3
CDR3aa: CASSYSAGGSTDTQYF

v_gene: TRBV19
CDR3aa: CASSTGTGAETQYF

v_gene: TRBV5-6
CDR3aa: CASNAGQGTYEQYF

v_gene: TRBV6-6
CDR3aa: CASRDNQGAGAKNIQYF

v_gene: TRBV20-1
CDR3aa: CSAKAGTGETQYF

v_gene: TRBV18
CDR3aa: CASSPFGEETQYF

v_gene: TRBV7-6
CDR3aa: CASSLSRDRGLGTEAFF

v_gene: TRBV14
CDR3aa: CASSPIGPLETQYF